This T cell receptor beta chain came from a study of control samples from healthy donors and cancer patients. The assay was immunoSEQ multiplex PCR, and TCRdb's table has in-frame clones only and misses some. The repertoire holds some 120,000 clones, with approximately 94% as singletons. The CDR3 extends over 15 amino acids. The germline V gene encodes CDR1 ENHRY and CDR2 SYGVKD. Between the trimmed V and J ends, which lost 3 bases and 5 bases, there was a span of 17 bases. Sequences were obtained from PBMCs. This chain links TRBV10-3 with TRBJ2-7; D is possibly TRBD2 (7 bases). This TCR was recovered from a man in his fifties or sixties with head and neck cancer. CDR3: CAISERGGILNEQYF. The CDR3 coding sequence is TGTGCCATCAGTGAAAGGGGGGGGATATTGAACGAGCAGTACTTC.